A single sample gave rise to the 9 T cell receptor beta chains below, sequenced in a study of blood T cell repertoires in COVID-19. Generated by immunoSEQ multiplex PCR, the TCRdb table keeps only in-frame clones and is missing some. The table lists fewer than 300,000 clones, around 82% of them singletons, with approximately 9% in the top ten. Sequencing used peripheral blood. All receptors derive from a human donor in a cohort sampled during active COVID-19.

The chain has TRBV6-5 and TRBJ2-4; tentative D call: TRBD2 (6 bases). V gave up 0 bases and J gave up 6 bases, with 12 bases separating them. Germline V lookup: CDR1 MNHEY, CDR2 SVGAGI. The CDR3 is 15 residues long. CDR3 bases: TGTGCCAGCAGTTACTCGGCCCCCGGGGGAAACATTCAGTACTTC. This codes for CASSYSAPGGNIQYF.

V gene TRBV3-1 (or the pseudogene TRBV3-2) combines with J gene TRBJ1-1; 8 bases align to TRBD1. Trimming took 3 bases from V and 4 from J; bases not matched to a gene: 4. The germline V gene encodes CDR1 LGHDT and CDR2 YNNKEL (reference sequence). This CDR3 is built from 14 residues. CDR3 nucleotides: TGTGCCAGCAGCCAGGGGACAGGTGTCACTGAAGCTTTCTTT. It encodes CASSQGTGVTEAFF.

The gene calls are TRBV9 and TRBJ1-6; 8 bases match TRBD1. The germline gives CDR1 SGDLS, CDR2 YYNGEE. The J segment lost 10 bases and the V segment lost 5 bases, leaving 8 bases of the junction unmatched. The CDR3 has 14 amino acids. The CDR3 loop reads CASSADREGSPLHF. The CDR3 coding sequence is TGTGCCAGCAGTGCGGACAGGGAAGGGTCACCCCTCCACTTT.

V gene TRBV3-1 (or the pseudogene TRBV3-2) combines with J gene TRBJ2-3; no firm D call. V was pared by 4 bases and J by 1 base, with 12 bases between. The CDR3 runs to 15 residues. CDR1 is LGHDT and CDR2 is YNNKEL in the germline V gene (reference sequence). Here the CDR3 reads CASSLRTSGTDTQYF. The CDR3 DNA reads TGTGCCAGCAGCCTCCGTACCTCGGGCACAGATACGCAGTATTTT.

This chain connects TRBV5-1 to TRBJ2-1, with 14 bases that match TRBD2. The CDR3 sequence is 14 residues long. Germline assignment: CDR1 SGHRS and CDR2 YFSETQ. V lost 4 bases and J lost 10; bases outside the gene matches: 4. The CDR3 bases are TGCGCCAGCAGCACGGGACTAGCGGGGGTGGAGCAGTTCTTC. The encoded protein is CASSTGLAGVEQFF.

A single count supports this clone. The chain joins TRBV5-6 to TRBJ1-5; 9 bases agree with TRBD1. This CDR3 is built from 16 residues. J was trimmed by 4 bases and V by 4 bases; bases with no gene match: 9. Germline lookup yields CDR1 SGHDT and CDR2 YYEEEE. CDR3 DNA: TGTGCCAGCAGCGCTGCCCGGGACAGGGTAAATCAGCCCCAGCATTTT. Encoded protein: CASSAARDRVNQPQHF.

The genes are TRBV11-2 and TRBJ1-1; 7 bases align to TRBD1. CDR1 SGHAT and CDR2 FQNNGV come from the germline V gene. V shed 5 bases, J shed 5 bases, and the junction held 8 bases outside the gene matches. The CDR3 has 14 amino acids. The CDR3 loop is CASSKRQGKTEAFF. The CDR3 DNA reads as TGTGCCAGCAGCAAAAGACAGGGTAAGACTGAAGCTTTCTTT.

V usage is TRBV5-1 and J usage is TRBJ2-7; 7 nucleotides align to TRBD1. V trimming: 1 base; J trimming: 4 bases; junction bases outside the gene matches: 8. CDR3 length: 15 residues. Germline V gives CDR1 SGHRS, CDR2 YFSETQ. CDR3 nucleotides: TGCGCCAGCAGCTTGTTAGAGGCAGGGGGATACGAGCAGTACTTC. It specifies CASSLLEAGGYEQYF. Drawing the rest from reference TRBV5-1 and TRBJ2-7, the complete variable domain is KAGVTQTPRYLIKTRGQQVTLSCSPISGHRSVSWYQQTPGQGLQFLFEYFSETQRNKGNFPGRFSGRQFSNSRSEMNVSTLELGDSALYLCASSLLEAGGYEQYFGPGTRLTVT.

CDR3 in amino acids: CASGARDGPGTQYF. CDR3 DNA sequence: TGTGCCAGCGGGGCCAGAGATGGCCCGGGGACCCAGTACTTC. This rearrangement joins TRBV5-4 to TRBJ2-5, with D maybe TRBD1 (5 bases). The CDR3 is 14 residues long. The V gene lost 7 bases and the J gene lost 7 bases, with 20 bases spanning the gap. The germline V gene encodes CDR1 SGHNT and CDR2 YYREEE (reference sequence).